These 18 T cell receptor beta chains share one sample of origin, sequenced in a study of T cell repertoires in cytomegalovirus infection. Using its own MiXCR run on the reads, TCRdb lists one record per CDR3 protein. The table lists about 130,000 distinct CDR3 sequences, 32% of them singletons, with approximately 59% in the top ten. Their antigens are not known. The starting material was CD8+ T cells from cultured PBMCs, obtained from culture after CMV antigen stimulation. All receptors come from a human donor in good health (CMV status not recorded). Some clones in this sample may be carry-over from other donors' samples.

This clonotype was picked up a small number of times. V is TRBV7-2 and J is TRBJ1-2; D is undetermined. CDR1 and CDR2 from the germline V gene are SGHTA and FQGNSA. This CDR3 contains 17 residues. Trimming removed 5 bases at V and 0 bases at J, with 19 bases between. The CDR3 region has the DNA TGTGCCAGCAGCCCTGCCGCGGAAAGGGCAGCTAACTATGGCTACACCTTC. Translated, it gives CASSPAAERAANYGYTF.

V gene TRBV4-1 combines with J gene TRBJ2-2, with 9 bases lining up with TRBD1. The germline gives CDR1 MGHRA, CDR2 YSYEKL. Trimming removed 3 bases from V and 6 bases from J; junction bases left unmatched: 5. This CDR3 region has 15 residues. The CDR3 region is CASSQSRDRAGELFF. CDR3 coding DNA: TGCGCCAGCAGCCAGTCCCGGGACAGGGCCGGGGAGCTGTTTTTT.

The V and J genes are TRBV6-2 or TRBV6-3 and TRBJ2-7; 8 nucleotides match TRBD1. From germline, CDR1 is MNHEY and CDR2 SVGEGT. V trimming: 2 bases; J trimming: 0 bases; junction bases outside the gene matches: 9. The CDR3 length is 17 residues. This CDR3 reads CASSYAGGFRSSYEQYF. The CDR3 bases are TGTGCCAGCAGTTACGCAGGGGGCTTCAGGTCCTCCTACGAGCAGTACTTC.

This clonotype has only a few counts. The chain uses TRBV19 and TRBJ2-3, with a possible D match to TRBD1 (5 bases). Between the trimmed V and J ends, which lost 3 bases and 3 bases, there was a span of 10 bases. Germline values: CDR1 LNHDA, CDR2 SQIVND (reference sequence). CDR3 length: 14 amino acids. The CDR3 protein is CASSIRTNTDTQYF. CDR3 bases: TGTGCCAGTAGTATCCGGACAAATACAGATACGCAGTATTTT.

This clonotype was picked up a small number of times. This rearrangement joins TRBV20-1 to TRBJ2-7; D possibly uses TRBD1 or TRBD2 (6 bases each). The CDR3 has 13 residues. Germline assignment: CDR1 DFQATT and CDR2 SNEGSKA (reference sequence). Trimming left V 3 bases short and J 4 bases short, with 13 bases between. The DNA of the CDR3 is TGCAGTGCTAGCAGTGGGGGGCGGTACGAGCAGTACTTC. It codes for CSASSGGRYEQYF.

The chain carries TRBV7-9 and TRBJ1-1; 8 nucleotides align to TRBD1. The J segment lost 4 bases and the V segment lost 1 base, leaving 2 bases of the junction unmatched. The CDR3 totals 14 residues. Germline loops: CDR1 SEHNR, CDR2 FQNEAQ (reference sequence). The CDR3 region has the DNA TGTGCCAGCAGCTTAGTGGGGACAGGCACTGAAGCTTTCTTT. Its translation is CASSLVGTGTEAFF.

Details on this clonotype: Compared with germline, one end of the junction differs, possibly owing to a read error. The CDR3 region is CASGLEPRTGGINQPQHF. The DNA of the CDR3 is TGTGCTAGTGGCTTGGAGCCGAGGACAGGGGGAATCAATCAGCCCCAGCATTTT. This chain joins TRBV12-5 and TRBJ1-5, with 10 nucleotides matching TRBD1. The germline gives CDR1 LGHNT, CDR2 FRNRAP. The CDR3 is made up of 18 amino acids.

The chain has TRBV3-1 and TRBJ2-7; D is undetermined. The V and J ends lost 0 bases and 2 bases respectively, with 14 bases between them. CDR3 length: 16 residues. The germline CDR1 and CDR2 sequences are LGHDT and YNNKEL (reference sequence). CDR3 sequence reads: CASSQDWSLSPYEQYF. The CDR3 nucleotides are TGTGCCAGCAGCCAAGATTGGAGCCTCTCCCCCTACGAGCAGTACTTC.

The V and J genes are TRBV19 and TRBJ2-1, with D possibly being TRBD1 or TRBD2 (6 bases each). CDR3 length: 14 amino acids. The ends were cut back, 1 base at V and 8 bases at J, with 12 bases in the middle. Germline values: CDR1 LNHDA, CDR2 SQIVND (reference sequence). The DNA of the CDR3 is TGTGCCAGTAGTATAGCGGGGGCGTTAGATGAGCAGTTCTTC. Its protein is CASSIAGALDEQFF.

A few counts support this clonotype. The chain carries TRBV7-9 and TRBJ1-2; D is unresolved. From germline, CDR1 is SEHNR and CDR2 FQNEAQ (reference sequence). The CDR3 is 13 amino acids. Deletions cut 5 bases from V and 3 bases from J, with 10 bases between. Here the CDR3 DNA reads TGTGCCAGCAGCCAACCAGAGGACTATGGCTACACCTTC. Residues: CASSQPEDYGYTF.

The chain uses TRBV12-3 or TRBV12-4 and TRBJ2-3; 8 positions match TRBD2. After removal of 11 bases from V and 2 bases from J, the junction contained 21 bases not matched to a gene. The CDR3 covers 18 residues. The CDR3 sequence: CAVSLAGRILGPTDTQYF. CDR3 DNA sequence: TGTGCCGTGAGTTTAGCGGGGAGGATCCTTGGGCCCACAGATACGCAGTATTTT.

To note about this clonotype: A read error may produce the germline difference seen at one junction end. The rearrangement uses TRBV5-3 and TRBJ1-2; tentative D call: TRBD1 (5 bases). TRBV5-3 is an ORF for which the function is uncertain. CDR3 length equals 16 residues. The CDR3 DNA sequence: TGTGCCAGCAGCTCAACCCAGGGAGTAATTCACTATGGCTACACCTTC. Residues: CASSSTQGVIHYGYTF.

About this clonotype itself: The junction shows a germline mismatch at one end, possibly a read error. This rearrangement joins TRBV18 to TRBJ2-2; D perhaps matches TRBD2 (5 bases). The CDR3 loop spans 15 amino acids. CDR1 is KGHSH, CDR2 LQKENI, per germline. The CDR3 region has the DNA TGTGCCAGCTCACCCAGGACGGACCCCACCGGGGAGCCGTTTTTT. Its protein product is CASSPRTDPTGEPFF. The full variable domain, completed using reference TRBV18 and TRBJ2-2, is NAGVMQNPRHLVRRRGQEARLRCSPMKGHSHVYWYRQLPEEGLKFMVYLQKENIIDESGMPKERFSAEFPKEGPSILRIQQVVRGDSAAYFCASSPRTDPTGEPFFGEGSRLTVL.

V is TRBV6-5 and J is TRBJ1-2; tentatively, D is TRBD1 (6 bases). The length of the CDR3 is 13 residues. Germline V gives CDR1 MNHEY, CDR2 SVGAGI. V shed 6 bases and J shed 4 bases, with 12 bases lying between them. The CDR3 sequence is CASRRRGLYGYTF. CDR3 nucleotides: TGTGCCAGCAGGCGCAGGGGTCTCTATGGCTACACCTTC.

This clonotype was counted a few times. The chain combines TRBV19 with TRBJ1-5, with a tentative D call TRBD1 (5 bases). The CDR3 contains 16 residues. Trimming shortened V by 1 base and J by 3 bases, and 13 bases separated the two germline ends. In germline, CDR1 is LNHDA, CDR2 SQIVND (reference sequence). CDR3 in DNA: TGTGCCAGTAGTATAGGGGGGGGTCGCGCCAATCAGCCCCAGCATTTT. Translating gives CASSIGGGRANQPQHF.

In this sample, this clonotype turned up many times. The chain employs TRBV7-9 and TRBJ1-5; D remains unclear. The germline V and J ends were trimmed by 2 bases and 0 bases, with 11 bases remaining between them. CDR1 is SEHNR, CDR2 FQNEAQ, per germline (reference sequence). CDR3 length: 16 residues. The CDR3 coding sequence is TGTGCCAGCAGCTTATCCGGGCAGTATAGCAATCAGCCCCAGCATTTT. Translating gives CASSLSGQYSNQPQHF.

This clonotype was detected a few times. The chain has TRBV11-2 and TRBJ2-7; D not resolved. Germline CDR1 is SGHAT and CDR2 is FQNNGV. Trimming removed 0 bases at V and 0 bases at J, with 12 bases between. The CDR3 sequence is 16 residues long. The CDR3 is CASSLEGLPGSYEQYF. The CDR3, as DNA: TGTGCCAGCAGCTTAGAAGGGCTCCCGGGCTCCTACGAGCAGTACTTC.

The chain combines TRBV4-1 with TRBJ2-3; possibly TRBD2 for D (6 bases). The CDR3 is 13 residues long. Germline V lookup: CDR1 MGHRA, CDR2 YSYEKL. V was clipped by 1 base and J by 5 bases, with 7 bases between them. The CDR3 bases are TGCGCCAGCAGCCAAGGACTAGGAGATACGCAGTATTTT. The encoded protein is CASSQGLGDTQYF.